This TCR beta chain was obtained from a study of CD8 T cells in ankylosing spondylitis. Regarding the study as a whole: Significant enrichment of disease-linked clones was reportedly seen in matched ankylosing spondylitis synovial fluid. Some motif variants were previously reported in reactive arthritis synovial fluid and blood.

The CDR3 totals 15 residues. Germline CDR1 is LNHNV and CDR2 is YYDKDF (reference sequence). V was pared by 0 bases and J by 0 bases, with 3 bases between. The authors made TCR beta libraries by quantitative 5'-RACE with molecular barcodes. TCRdb redid the calling of the 5' RACE reads with MiXCR, one entry per CDR3 protein. Found here are some 140,000 distinct CDR3 sequences, roughly 8% of them singletons; the top ten hold approximately 7%. At least ten counts were recorded for this clonotype. Its antigen is not known. Sample: synovial fluid, either unsorted or a sorted T cell fraction (not recorded which). The receptor was isolated from a male donor with ankylosing spondylitis. The chain employs TRBV15 and TRBJ2-6; D is ambiguous. The DNA of the CDR3 is TGTGCCACCAGCAGAGAAAGCTCTGGGGCCAACGTCCTGACTTTC. Amino acid sequence: CATSRESSGANVLTF.